Below, 19 T cell receptor beta chains from the same sample are listed, as sequenced in a study of cytotoxic CD8 clonotypes in ibrutinib-treated CLL. Generated by immunoSEQ multiplex PCR, the TCRdb table keeps only in-frame clones and is missing some. Of fewer than 300,000 clones in the sample, around 69% were seen once. This material consisted of PBMCs, taken at disease progression, from a patient treated with ibrutinib. The source is a human donor with chronic lymphocytic leukemia.

The genes are TRBV7-9 and TRBJ2-3; D not resolved. From germline, CDR1 is SEHNR and CDR2 FQNEAQ (reference sequence). Trimming removed 4 bases at V and 2 bases at J, with 10 bases between. The CDR3 consists of 14 residues. The CDR3 region is CASSSDPVTDTQYF. CDR3 DNA: TGTGCCAGCAGCTCCGACCCGGTCACAGATACGCAGTATTTT.

This chain connects TRBV9 to TRBJ2-1; unclear D gene. CDR1 is SGDLS, CDR2 YYNGEE, per germline. The CDR3 totals 15 residues. V shed 4 bases and J shed 4 bases, with 15 bases lying between them. The DNA for the CDR3 is TGTGCCAGCAGCCCCTACTCCGACAATTACAATGAGCAGTTCTTC. Protein sequence: CASSPYSDNYNEQFF.

The rearrangement uses TRBV6-5 and TRBJ1-2, with a weak D call TRBD1 (6 bases). With 5 bases removed from V and 4 bases from J, the gap between germline ends came to 14 bases. The CDR3 runs 14 residues. CDR1 and CDR2 from the germline V gene are MNHEY and SVGAGI. The CDR3 DNA sequence: TGTGCCAGCAGTGCCACAGGGTTAACCTATGGCTACACCTTC. This gives the protein CASSATGLTYGYTF.

This sequence joins TRBV6-6 and TRBJ2-1, with 8 bases that match TRBD2. CDR3 size: 14 residues. CDR1 is MNHNY and CDR2 is SVGAGI in the germline V gene (reference sequence). The trim removed 5 bases at V and 3 bases at J, leaving 3 bases unmatched. In DNA form, the CDR3 reads TGTGCCAGCAGTCAGAGCGGGAGCTACAATGAGCAGTTCTTC. As protein: CASSQSGSYNEQFF.

The chain carries TRBV7-6 and TRBJ2-2, with D perhaps TRBD1 or TRBD2 (5 bases each). CDR1 and CDR2 (germline): SGHVS, FNYEAQ. This CDR3 is built from 15 residues. The V end lost 1 base, the J end lost 7 bases, and 13 bases lay between the germline ends. The CDR3 here is CASSLVEGLSGELFF. CDR3 coding DNA: TGTGCCAGCAGCTTAGTTGAGGGGCTGAGCGGGGAGCTGTTTTTT.

This rearrangement joins TRBV7-3 to TRBJ2-1; D not resolved. CDR1 is SGHTA, CDR2 FQGTGA, per germline. There are 15 residues in the CDR3. V lost 5 bases, J lost 3 bases, and 14 bases lay in between. Here the CDR3 reads CASSAKIRHYNEQFF. The CDR3 coding sequence is TGTGCCAGCAGCGCCAAGATTCGACACTACAATGAGCAGTTCTTC.

The genes are TRBV5-8 and TRBJ1-5; a possible D gene is TRBD1 (5 bases). There are 19 residues in the CDR3. CDR1 is SGHTS and CDR2 is YDEGEE in the germline V gene. Trimming stripped 0 bases from V and 0 bases from J, with 19 bases between. DNA of the CDR3: TGTGCCAGCAGCTTGGAAGCAATAGGGGTTAGATTTAGCAATCAGCCCCAGCATTTT. This gives the protein CASSLEAIGVRFSNQPQHF.

The rearrangement links TRBV9 to TRBJ2-1, with a possible D match to TRBD1 (6 bases). The CDR3 is 16 amino acids. V gave up 0 bases and J gave up 1 base, with 11 bases separating them. CDR1 is SGDLS, CDR2 YYNGEE, per germline. In DNA, the CDR3 is TGTGCCAGCAGCGTAGGGGGGCTCGAATCCTACAATGAGCAGTTCTTC. This gives the protein CASSVGGLESYNEQFF.

As DNA, the CDR3 is TGTGCCAGCAGCCAAGTACTAGCGGGATCAGATACGCAGTATTTT. It is translated as CASSQVLAGSDTQYF. V usage is TRBV4-2 and J usage is TRBJ2-3, with 10 positions matching TRBD2. CDR1 and CDR2 from the germline V gene are LGHNA and YNFKEQ. CDR3 length: 15 residues. Trimming removed 1 base from V and 4 bases from J; junction bases left unmatched: 2.

This clone came up once. This chain links TRBV19 with TRBJ2-6, with D hard to call. The V gene lost 3 bases and the J gene lost 0 bases, with 9 bases spanning the gap. CDR3 size: 16 residues. Germline CDR1 reads LNHDA; CDR2 reads SQIVND (reference sequence). CDR3 DNA sequence: TGTGCCAGTAGTATTAGAGGTCCCTCTGGGGCCAACGTCCTGACTTTC. Translated: CASSIRGPSGANVLTF.

The rearrangement links TRBV7-8 to TRBJ2-7; TRBD2 matches at 12 bases. There are 16 residues in the CDR3. With V trimmed by 3 bases and J by 3 bases, 6 bases remained unmatched. Germline V gene sequence: CDR1 SGHVS, CDR2 FQNEAQ. CDR3 nucleotide sequence: TGTGCCAGCAGCTTTGAACTGACTAGCGGGAGCTACGAGCAGTACTTC. It specifies CASSFELTSGSYEQYF. The full variable domain, in which reference TRBV7-8 and TRBJ2-7 provide the parts outside the CDR3, is GAGVSQSPRYKVAKRGQDVALRCDPISGHVSLFWYQQALGQGPEFLTYFQNEAQLDKSGLPSDRFFAERPEGSVSTLKIQRTQQEDSAVYLCASSFELTSGSYEQYFGPGTRLTVT.

V usage is TRBV6-5 and J usage is TRBJ2-2; 7 bases line up with TRBD2. Germline CDR1 reads MNHEY; CDR2 reads SVGAGI. V lost 2 bases and J lost 1; bases outside the gene matches: 4. The CDR3 is 16 residues long. In DNA form, the CDR3 reads TGTGCCAGCAGTTACAGGACTAGTTTGAACACCGGGGAGCTGTTTTTT. Amino acid sequence: CASSYRTSLNTGELFF.

CDR3 sequence (DNA): TGTGCCAGCAGCTTGATATCCGGGAGAGGGTCTCGCGAGCAGTACTTC. Its translation: CASSLISGRGSREQYF. The V gene is TRBV7-8, the J gene TRBJ2-7; maybe TRBD2 (6 bases). The V end lost 3 bases, the J end lost 6 bases, and 21 bases lay between the germline ends. The CDR3 contains 16 residues. The germline V gene has CDR1 SGHVS and CDR2 FQNEAQ.

This chain connects TRBV28 to TRBJ1-4; possibly TRBD1 for D (5 bases). V lost 3 bases, J lost 2 bases, and 16 bases lay in between. Germline CDR1 is MDHEN and CDR2 is SYDVKM. The length of the CDR3 is 17 residues. CDR3 protein: CASSFDGGSATNEKLFF. The CDR3 DNA sequence: TGTGCCAGCAGTTTTGATGGGGGTTCTGCCACTAATGAAAAACTGTTTTTT.

V gene TRBV11-2 combines with J gene TRBJ1-5; possible D gene TRBD1, 6 bases. CDR3 length: 17 residues. Per germline, CDR1 SGHAT and CDR2 FQNNGV. Trimming cost V 0 bases and J 1 base, with 13 bases left between them. The DNA for the CDR3 is TGTGCCAGCAGCTTAGAAGGGACACCCGGGAGCAATCAGCCCCAGCATTTT. This sequence encodes CASSLEGTPGSNQPQHF.

The chain recombines TRBV5-1 with TRBJ1-2; 7 nucleotides match TRBD1. Germline-derived CDR1 and CDR2 are SGHRS and YFSETQ. The CDR3 is made up of 15 amino acids. V lost 4 bases to trimming and J lost 8 bases; unmatched junction nucleotides: 14. CDR3 region: CASSEHPTGEGGYTF. CDR3 DNA: TGCGCCAGCAGCGAACATCCCACAGGGGAAGGAGGCTACACCTTC.

The chain joins TRBV7-9 to TRBJ1-1; TRBD1 might be the D (5 bases). This CDR3 is 13 amino acids long. The ends were cut back, 10 bases at V and 0 bases at J, with 12 bases in the middle. Germline-derived CDR1 and CDR2 are SEHNR and FQNEAQ (reference sequence). CDR3 loop: CANRDSLNTEAFF. The CDR3 region has the DNA TGTGCCAACCGCGACAGTTTGAACACTGAAGCTTTCTTT.

The V and J genes are TRBV6-1 and TRBJ1-2, with TRBD1 as a possible D gene (6 bases). CDR3 length: 13 residues. Germline CDR1 is MNHNS and CDR2 is SASEGT. Trimming stripped 7 bases from V and 4 bases from J, with 13 bases between. DNA for the CDR3: TGTGCCAGCACTCGGACAGAGAGCTATGGCTACACCTTC. It translates to CASTRTESYGYTF.

The gene calls are TRBV6-5 and TRBJ1-2; 7 bases are shared with TRBD1. Germline values: CDR1 MNHEY, CDR2 SVGAGI. V was pared by 2 bases and J by 6 bases, with 3 bases of the junction left unmatched. This CDR3 has 13 amino acids. The CDR3 loop reads CASSYRRGNGYTF. DNA for the CDR3: TGTGCCAGCAGTTACCGCAGGGGGAATGGCTACACCTTC.